These 9 T cell receptor beta chains were sequenced from one sample in a study of T cell responses to AZD1222 COVID-19 vaccine. Repertoires were generated with immunoSEQ multiplex PCR, while TCRdb's copy carries only in-frame clones and drops some. Among about 120,000 clones listed, around 87% were seen once. The specimen was peripheral blood, collected on day 0 of AZD1222 vaccination. The receptors come from an adult in good health.

The chain employs TRBV7-8 and TRBJ1-2, with D unresolved. The CDR3 sequence is 15 residues long. CDR1 is SGHVS and CDR2 is FQNEAQ in the germline V gene. V gave up 8 bases and J gave up 2 bases, with 18 bases separating them. CDR3 residues: CASQVYLGINYGYTF. CDR3 in DNA: TGTGCCAGCCAGGTATACCTAGGAATAAACTATGGCTACACCTTC.

This rearrangement joins TRBV20-1 to TRBJ1-6, with 9 positions matching TRBD1. CDR1 and CDR2 from the germline V gene are DFQATT and SNEGSKA (reference sequence). The ends lost 3 bases at V and 7 bases at J; junction bases unmatched: 7. The CDR3 totals 15 residues. The CDR3 sequence: CSASNFGTGNSPLHF. CDR3 nucleotide sequence: TGCAGTGCTAGTAACTTCGGGACAGGGAATTCACCCCTCCACTTT.

The chain recombines TRBV19 with TRBJ2-2, with a possible D match to TRBD2 (6 bases). The CDR3 extends over 16 amino acids. V lost 3 bases to trimming and J lost 7 bases, with 18 bases between them. CDR1 is LNHDA, CDR2 SQIVND, per germline (reference sequence). This chain's CDR3 is CASSIGLASVLGELFF. The CDR3 DNA is TGTGCCAGTAGTATTGGGCTAGCGAGCGTCCTCGGGGAGCTGTTTTTT. Filled out from reference TRBV19 and TRBJ2-2, the complete variable domain reads DGGITQSPKYLFRKEGQNVTLSCEQNLNHDAMYWYRQDPGQGLRLIYYSQIVNDFQKGDIAEGYSVSREKKESFPLTVTSAQKNPTAFYLCASSIGLASVLGELFFGEGSRLTVL.

The V gene is TRBV2, the J gene TRBJ1-5, with a possible D match to TRBD1 (6 bases). CDR3 length: 15 amino acids. The V and J ends lost 3 bases and 4 bases respectively, with 13 bases between them. Germline V gene lookup returns CDR1 SNHLY and CDR2 FYNNEI. CDR3 bases: TGTGCCAGCAGTGATGGGGGGGCATGGAATCAGCCCCAGCATTTT. Its protein is CASSDGGAWNQPQHF.

This chain uses TRBV27 with TRBJ1-2, with a weak D call TRBD1 (5 bases). Germline V CDR1 and CDR2: MNHEY, SMNVEV (reference sequence). This CDR3 has 13 residues. With 6 bases removed from V and 5 bases from J, the gap between germline ends came to 13 bases. CDR3 coding DNA: TGTGCCAGCAGGCATACCCAGGGATATGGCTACACCTTC. Residues: CASRHTQGYGYTF.

The V gene is TRBV7-6, the J gene TRBJ2-1; tentative D call: TRBD1 (6 bases). Trimming left V 3 bases short and J 9 bases short, with 12 bases between. The CDR3 covers 13 residues. Germline CDR1 is SGHVS and CDR2 is FNYEAQ. CDR3 loop: CASSFTGMSEQFF. CDR3 sequence (DNA): TGTGCCAGCAGCTTTACAGGGATGAGTGAGCAGTTCTTC.

The V and J genes are TRBV4-3 and TRBJ2-3; D is uncertain. This CDR3 has 14 residues. Trimming stripped 2 bases from V and 5 bases from J, with 11 bases between. Germline assignment: CDR1 LGHNA and CDR2 YSLEER. The CDR3 protein is CASSQRELGDTQYF. CDR3 DNA sequence: TGCGCCAGCAGCCAACGTGAGCTGGGAGATACGCAGTATTTT.

The chain combines TRBV14 with TRBJ2-3; D gene uncertain. Germline loops: CDR1 SGHDN, CDR2 FVKESK. The ends were cut back, 5 bases at V and 0 bases at J, with 12 bases in the middle. The CDR3 has 15 amino acids. The CDR3: CASSEGISSTDTQYF. The CDR3, as DNA: TGTGCCAGCAGCGAAGGGATTTCTAGCACAGATACGCAGTATTTT.

The V call is TRBV5-1, the J call TRBJ2-3; 10 bases are a match to TRBD1. The CDR3 spans 16 residues. Per the germline V gene, CDR1 is SGHRS and CDR2 is YFSETQ. Losses at the gene ends were 4 bases for V and 3 bases for J; bases not matched to a gene: 8. CDR3 nucleotides: TGCGCCAGCAGCGAAACCGGGACAGGGGCTACAGATACGCAGTATTTT. The encoded protein is CASSETGTGATDTQYF.